The rows below give T cell receptor beta chains drawn from one sample of a study of T cells in Graves' hyperthyroidism and ophthalmopathy. TCRdb independently ran MiXCR on the multiplex PCR reads; one entry per CDR3 protein. The sample contains under 650,000 distinct CDR3 sequences, roughly 17% of which appear only once. Sequencing was performed on blood. Receptors were obtained from a woman aged 30 to 39 with Graves' hyperthyroidism. The CDR3 runs from the conserved cysteine through the conserved F or W. Clone size is not always given. Where it is, it says once, few, many or a class for expanded clones.

CASRSDTHHQTQHF | TRBV6-1 | - | TRBJ1-5 | 14
CASSSVADTDTQYF | TRBV18 | many | TRBJ2-3 | 14
CASSLDYGNTEAFF | TRBV11-2 | many | TRBJ1-1 | 14
CSARDERLQGAYYGYTF | TRBV20-1 | many | TRBJ1-2 | 17
CASRARFRELFF | TRBV28 | many | TRBJ2-2 | 12
CASSPPNPPYEQYF | TRBV18 | few | TRBJ2-7 | 14
CASSYSGGTGELFF | TRBV6-5 | many | TRBJ2-2 | 14
CASSATGSREKLFF | TRBV6-1 | - | TRBJ1-4 | 14
CASSLSGTDYEQYF | TRBV28 | many | TRBJ2-7 | 14
CASSVRFQETQYF | TRBV9 | - | TRBJ2-5 | 13
CASRKGFNTGELFF | TRBV5-5 | - | TRBJ2-2 | 14
CASTQLTPNYGYTF | TRBV12-3/TRBV12-4 | - | TRBJ1-2 | 14
CAWSGDTFSNQPQHF | TRBV30 | many | TRBJ1-5 | 15
CASSLGTRGQYF | TRBV7-8 | - | TRBJ2-3 | 12
CASSFVSNYGYTF | TRBV12-3/TRBV12-4 | many | TRBJ1-2 | 13